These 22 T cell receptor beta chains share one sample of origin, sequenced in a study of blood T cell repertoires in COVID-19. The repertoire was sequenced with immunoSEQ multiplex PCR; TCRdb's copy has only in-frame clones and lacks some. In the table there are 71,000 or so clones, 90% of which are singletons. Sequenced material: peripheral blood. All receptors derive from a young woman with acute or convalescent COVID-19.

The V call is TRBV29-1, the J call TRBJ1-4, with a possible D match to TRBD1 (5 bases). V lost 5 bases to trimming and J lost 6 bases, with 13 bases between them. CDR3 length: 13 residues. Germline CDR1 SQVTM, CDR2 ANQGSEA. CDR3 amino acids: CSVSGGVDEKLFF. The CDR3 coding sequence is TGCAGCGTTTCCGGGGGAGTCGATGAAAAACTGTTTTTT.

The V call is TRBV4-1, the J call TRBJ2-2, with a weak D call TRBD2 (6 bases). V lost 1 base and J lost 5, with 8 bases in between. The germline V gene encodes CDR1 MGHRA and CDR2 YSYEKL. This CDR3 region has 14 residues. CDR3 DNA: TGCGCCAGCAGCCAAGCGGGGGAAACCGGGGAGCTGTTTTTT. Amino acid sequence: CASSQAGETGELFF.

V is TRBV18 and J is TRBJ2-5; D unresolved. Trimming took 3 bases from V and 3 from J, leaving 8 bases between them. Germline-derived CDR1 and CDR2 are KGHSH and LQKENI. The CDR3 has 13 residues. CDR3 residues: CASSPQAEETQYF. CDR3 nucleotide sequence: TGTGCCAGCTCACCTCAGGCTGAAGAGACCCAGTACTTC.

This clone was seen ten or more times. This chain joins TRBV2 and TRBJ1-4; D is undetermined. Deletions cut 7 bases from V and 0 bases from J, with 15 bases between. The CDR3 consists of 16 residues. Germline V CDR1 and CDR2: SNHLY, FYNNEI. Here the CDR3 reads CASNKEASATNEKLFF. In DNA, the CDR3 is TGTGCCAGCAATAAAGAGGCGTCTGCAACTAATGAAAAACTGTTTTTT.

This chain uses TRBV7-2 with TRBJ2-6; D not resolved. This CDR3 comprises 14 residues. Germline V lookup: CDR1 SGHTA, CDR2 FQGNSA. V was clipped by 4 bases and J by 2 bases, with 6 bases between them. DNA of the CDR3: TGTGCCAGCAGCTGGGCCGCTGGGGCCAACGTCCTGACTTTC. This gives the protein CASSWAAGANVLTF.

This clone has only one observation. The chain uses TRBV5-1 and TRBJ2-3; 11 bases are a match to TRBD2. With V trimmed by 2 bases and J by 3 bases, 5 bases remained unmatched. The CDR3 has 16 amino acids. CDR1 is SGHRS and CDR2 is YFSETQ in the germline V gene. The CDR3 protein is CASSFRLAGTTDTQYF. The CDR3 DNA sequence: TGCGCCAGCAGCTTCCGACTAGCGGGGACTACAGATACGCAGTATTTT.

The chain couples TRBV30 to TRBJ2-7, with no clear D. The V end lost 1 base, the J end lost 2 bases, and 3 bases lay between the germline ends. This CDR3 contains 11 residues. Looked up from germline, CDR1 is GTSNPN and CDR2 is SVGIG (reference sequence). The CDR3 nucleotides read TGTGCCTGGAGTGACACCTACGAGCAGTACTTC. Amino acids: CAWSDTYEQYF.

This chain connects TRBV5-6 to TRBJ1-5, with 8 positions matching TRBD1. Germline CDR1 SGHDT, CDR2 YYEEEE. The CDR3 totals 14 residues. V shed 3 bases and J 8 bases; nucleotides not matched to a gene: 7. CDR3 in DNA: TGTGCCAGCAGCTCCTGGACAGGGTCGGAGCCCCAGCATTTT. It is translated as CASSSWTGSEPQHF.

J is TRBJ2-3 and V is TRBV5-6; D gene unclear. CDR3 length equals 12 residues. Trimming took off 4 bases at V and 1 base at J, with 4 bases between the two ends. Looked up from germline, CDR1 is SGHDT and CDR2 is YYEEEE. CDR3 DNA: TGTGCCAGCAGCCCCGGCACAGATACGCAGTATTTT. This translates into CASSPGTDTQYF.

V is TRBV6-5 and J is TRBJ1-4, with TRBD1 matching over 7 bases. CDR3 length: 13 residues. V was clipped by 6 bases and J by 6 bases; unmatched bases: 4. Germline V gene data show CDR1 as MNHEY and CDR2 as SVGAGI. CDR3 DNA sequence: TGTGCCAGCAGCAGGGGACAGTATGAAAAACTGTTTTTT. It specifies CASSRGQYEKLFF.

The CDR3 region has the DNA TGCGCCAGCAGCCAGGGGACAGGCTGGAACACTGAAGCTTTCTTT. It encodes CASSQGTGWNTEAFF. This rearrangement joins TRBV4-1 to TRBJ1-1; 8 bases align to TRBD1. CDR3 length equals 15 residues. V dropped 3 bases and J dropped 1; count of bases not matched to a gene: 4. Germline V gene data show CDR1 as MGHRA and CDR2 as YSYEKL.

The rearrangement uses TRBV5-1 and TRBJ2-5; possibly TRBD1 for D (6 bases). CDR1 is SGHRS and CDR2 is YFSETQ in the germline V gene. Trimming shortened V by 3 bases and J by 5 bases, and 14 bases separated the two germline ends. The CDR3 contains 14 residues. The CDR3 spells CASSSATGRETQYF. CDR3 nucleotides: TGCGCCAGCAGCTCTGCGACAGGTCGGGAGACCCAGTACTTC.

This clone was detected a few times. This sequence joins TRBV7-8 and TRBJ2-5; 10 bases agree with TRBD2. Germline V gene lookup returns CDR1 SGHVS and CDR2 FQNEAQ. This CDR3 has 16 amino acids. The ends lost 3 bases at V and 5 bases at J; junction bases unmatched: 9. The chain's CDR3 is CASSFVERGGLETQYF. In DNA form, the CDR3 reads TGTGCCAGCAGCTTTGTCGAGCGGGGGGGCTTGGAGACCCAGTACTTC. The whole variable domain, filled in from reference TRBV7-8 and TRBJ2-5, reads GAGVSQSPRYKVAKRGQDVALRCDPISGHVSLFWYQQALGQGPEFLTYFQNEAQLDKSGLPSDRFFAERPEGSVSTLKIQRTQQEDSAVYLCASSFVERGGLETQYFGPGTRLLVL.

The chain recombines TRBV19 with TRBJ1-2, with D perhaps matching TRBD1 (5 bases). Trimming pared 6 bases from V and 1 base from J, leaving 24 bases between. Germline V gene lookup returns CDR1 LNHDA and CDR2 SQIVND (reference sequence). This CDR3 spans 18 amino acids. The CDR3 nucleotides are TGTGCCAGTAGACCCAACAGACAGCTCTTGGACCATAACTATGGCTACACCTTC. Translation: CASRPNRQLLDHNYGYTF.

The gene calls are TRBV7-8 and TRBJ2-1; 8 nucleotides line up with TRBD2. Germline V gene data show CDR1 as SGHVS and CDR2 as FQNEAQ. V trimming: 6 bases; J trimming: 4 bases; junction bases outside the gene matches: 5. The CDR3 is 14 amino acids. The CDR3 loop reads CASRLGRGYNEQFF. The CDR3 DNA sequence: TGTGCCAGCAGACTCGGGAGGGGTTACAATGAGCAGTTCTTC.

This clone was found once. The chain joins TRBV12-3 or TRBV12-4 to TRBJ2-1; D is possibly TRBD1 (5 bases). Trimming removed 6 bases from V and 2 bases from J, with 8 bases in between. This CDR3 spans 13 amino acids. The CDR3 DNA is TGTGCCAGCAGCCAAGGGGCCTACAATGAGCAGTTCTTC. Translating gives CASSQGAYNEQFF.

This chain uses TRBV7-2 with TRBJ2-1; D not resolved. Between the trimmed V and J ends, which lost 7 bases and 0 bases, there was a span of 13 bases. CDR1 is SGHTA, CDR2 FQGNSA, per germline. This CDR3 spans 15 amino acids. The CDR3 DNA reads TGTGCCAGCACGAGAGGCGGCACCTCCTACAATGAGCAGTTCTTC. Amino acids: CASTRGGTSYNEQFF.

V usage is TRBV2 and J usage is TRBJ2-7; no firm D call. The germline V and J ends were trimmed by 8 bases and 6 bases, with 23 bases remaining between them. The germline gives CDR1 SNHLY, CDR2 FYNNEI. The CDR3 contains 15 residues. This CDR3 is CASASLPIGPREQYF. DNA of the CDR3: TGTGCCAGCGCTTCTCTTCCCATTGGGCCTCGCGAGCAGTACTTC. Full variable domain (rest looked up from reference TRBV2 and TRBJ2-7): EPEVTQTPSHQVTQMGQEVILRCVPISNHLYFYWYRQILGQKVEFLVSFYNNEISEKSEIFDDQFSVERPDGSNFTLKIRSTKLEDSAMYFCASASLPIGPREQYFGPGTRLTVT.

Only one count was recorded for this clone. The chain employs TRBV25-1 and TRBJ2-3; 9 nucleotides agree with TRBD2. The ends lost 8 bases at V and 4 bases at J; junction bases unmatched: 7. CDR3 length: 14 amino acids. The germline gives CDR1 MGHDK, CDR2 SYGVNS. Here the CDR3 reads CASAAGGPADTQYF. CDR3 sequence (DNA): TGTGCCAGCGCGGCGGGAGGGCCGGCAGATACGCAGTATTTT.

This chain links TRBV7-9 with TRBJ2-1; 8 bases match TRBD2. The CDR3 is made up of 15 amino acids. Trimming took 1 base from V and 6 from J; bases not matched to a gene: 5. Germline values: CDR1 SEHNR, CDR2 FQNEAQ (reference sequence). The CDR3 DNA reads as TGTGCCAGCAGCTTAGTCCCAGCGGGAGTCAATGAGCAGTTCTTC. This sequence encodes CASSLVPAGVNEQFF.

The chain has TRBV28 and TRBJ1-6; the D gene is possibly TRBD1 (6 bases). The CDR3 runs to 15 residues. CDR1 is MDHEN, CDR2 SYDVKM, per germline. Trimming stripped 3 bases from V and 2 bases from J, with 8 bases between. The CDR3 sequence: CASSFRDTYNSPLHF. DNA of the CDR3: TGTGCCAGCAGTTTCCGGGACACCTATAATTCACCCCTCCACTTT.

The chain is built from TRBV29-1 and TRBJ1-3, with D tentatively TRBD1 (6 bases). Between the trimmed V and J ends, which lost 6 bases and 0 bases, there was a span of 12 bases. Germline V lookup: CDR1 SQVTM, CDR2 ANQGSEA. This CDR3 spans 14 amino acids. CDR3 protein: CSVRDRLSGNTIYF. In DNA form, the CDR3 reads TGCAGCGTGCGCGACAGGCTCTCTGGAAACACCATATATTTT.